These 9 T cell receptor beta chains were all obtained from the same sample, sequenced in a study of regulatory T cells in long-lasting Graves disease. Regarding time point: newly diagnosed GD, antithyroid drugs for less than 3 months. PBMC-derived RNA was used for the TCR library. According to the study, TCR beta libraries were built with iRepertoire HTBI primers and CDR3-region Arm-PCR. In TCRdb, the multiplex PCR reads were re-called with MiXCR into one record per CDR3 protein. The repertoire holds roughly 510,000 distinct CDR3 sequences, with about 15% as singletons. Another study also made use of these data, one on T cells in Graves' hyperthyroidism and ophthalmopathy.

The sample here was peripheral blood mononuclear cells (PBMCs), taken at new diagnosis, from a patient treated with antithyroid drugs. All receptors come from a man between 18 and 29 years old with Graves disease.

This clonotype has a count of ten or more. The V and J genes are TRBV12-3 or TRBV12-4 and TRBJ2-7, with D perhaps TRBD1 (5 bases). V was cut by 3 bases and J by 4 bases, with 13 bases left in between. The length of the CDR3 is 14 residues. CDR3 loop: CASSFSPGSYEQYF. The DNA of the CDR3 is TGTGCCAGCAGTTTCTCCCCAGGGTCGTACGAGCAGTACTTC.

The table lists this clonotype with a few counts. CDR3 nucleotides: TGTGCCAGCAGCCACTTCGACCGGAGTGGTGGGGCCAACGTCCTGACTTTC. It encodes CASSHFDRSGGANVLTF. V gene TRBV7-9 combines with J gene TRBJ2-6, with D uncertain. CDR3 size: 17 residues. Germline V gene sequence: CDR1 SEHNR, CDR2 FQNEAQ (reference sequence). V gave up 5 bases and J gave up 3 bases, with 17 bases separating them. Looking up the rest from reference TRBV7-9 and TRBJ2-6 gives the full variable domain: DTGVSQNPRHKITKRGQNVTFRCDPISEHNRLYWYRQTLGQGPEFLTYFQNEAQLEKSRLLSDRFSAERPKGSFSTLEIQRTEQGDSAMYLCASSHFDRSGGANVLTFGAGSRLTVL.

Only a few counts were recorded for this clonotype. The genes are TRBV30 and TRBJ1-1; the match to TRBD1 covers 9 bases. The V segment lost 0 bases and the J segment 5 bases; nucleotides outside the gene matches: 4. The CDR3 contains 14 residues. The V gene's germline CDR1 is GTSNPN and CDR2 SVGIG (reference sequence). Here the CDR3 DNA reads TGTGCCTGGAGTGTAGGACAGGGGCGGACTGAAGCTTTCTTT. Protein sequence: CAWSVGQGRTEAFF.

The rearrangement uses TRBV20-1 and TRBJ2-7; TRBD2 matches 15 bases. Germline-derived CDR1 and CDR2 are DFQATT and SNEGSKA (reference sequence). The CDR3 spans 22 residues. The J segment lost 0 bases and the V segment lost 6 bases, leaving 24 bases of the junction unmatched. This CDR3 reads CSAPDRDRATLGLAGGSYEQYF. The DNA of the CDR3 is TGCAGTGCCCCGGACCGGGACAGGGCAACTCTGGGACTAGCGGGAGGCTCCTACGAGCAGTACTTC.

In its sample, this clonotype was seen many times. The rearrangement uses TRBV7-3 and TRBJ2-5; a possible D gene is TRBD2 (6 bases). Germline loops: CDR1 SGHTA, CDR2 FQGTGA. V lost 3 bases and J 4 bases, leaving 15 bases between the germline ends. The CDR3 is 15 residues long. CDR3 DNA: TGTGCCAGCAGCTTTGGGAGGAGAAGTCCAGAGACCCAGTACTTC. This gives the protein CASSFGRRSPETQYF.

This clonotype was found many times. This sequence joins TRBV3-1 and TRBJ2-7; 7 nucleotides align to TRBD2. This CDR3 contains 16 residues. With 0 bases clipped from V and 2 bases from J, the junction kept 7 bases outside the gene matches. Per germline, CDR1 LGHDT and CDR2 YNNKEL (reference sequence). The CDR3 nucleotides are TGTGCCAGCAGCCAAGAGGGCTGGGCGGGAGCCTACGAGCAGTACTTC. Amino acid sequence: CASSQEGWAGAYEQYF.

Regarding this clonotype: At one end the junction does not follow the germline gene, possibly because of a read error. The chain couples TRBV18 to TRBJ1-1; D is uncertain. Germline lookup yields CDR1 KGHSH and CDR2 LQKENI. The CDR3 is 12 amino acids. This CDR3 is CACSPLNTEAFF. CDR3 DNA: TGTGCCTGCTCACCTCTGAACACTGAAGCTTTCTTT.

The chain carries TRBV6-1 and TRBJ1-5; TRBD1 matches at 10 bases. Trimming at V came to 6 bases and at J to 0 bases, leaving 8 bases not matched to a gene. Germline CDR1 MNHNS, CDR2 SASEGT. The CDR3 has 17 residues. CDR3 sequence (DNA): TGTGCCAGCAGGCACGGGACAGGGGTATATAGCAATCAGCCCCAGCATTTT. Amino acid sequence: CASRHGTGVYSNQPQHF.

This clonotype was counted between two and nine times. The J gene is TRBJ2-3, the V gene TRBV20-1; 8 positions match TRBD2. Germline-derived CDR1 and CDR2 are DFQATT and SNEGSKA (reference sequence). The CDR3 runs 15 residues. Trimming took 2 bases from V and 0 from J; bases not matched to a gene: 4. Written as DNA, the CDR3 is TGCAGTGCTAGATCCGGGAGGGGAAGCACAGATACGCAGTATTTT. It is translated as CSARSGRGSTDTQYF.